The TCR beta chain described here comes from a study of T cell responses to AZD1222 COVID-19 vaccine. Points from the study as a whole: There were mostly white British donors and more females than males, and clonal diversity was possibly underestimated. Spike as a whole was targeted by vaccine-associated CD4 TCRs, dominant at 160-218 and 743-854.

CDR1 SGHKS and CDR2 YYEKEE come from the germline V gene (reference sequence). The CDR3 has 11 residues. V was shortened by 6 bases and J by 5 bases, with 8 bases between the two germline ends. Comments on this clone: The antigen remains unidentified.

The data were produced by immunoSEQ multiplex PCR, yet TCRdb's version contains in-frame clones alone and is incomplete. Here the sample spans about 60,000 clones, around nine tenths being singletons. The sequence derives from an adult who received the MenACWY meningococcal vaccine as a control. Source: peripheral blood, taken 28 days after the second dose of the MenACWY control vaccine. This chain uses TRBV5-5 with TRBJ1-1; D uncertain. Written as DNA, the CDR3 is TGTGCCAGCACGTACTTGACTGAAGCTTTCTTT. Its protein is CASTYLTEAFF.